This paragraph reports one T cell receptor (beta chain). A multiplex PCR was run with 60 Vbeta primers and 13 Jbeta primers. Assay: immunoSEQ multiplex PCR; the TCRdb copy retains only in-frame clones and omits some. The table shows over 85,000 clones, with about 70% occurring only once. This record comes from a study of cytomegalovirus exposure and HLA in healthy donors. Sequenced: PBMCs. This sequence was found in a female donor in good health and CMV-seronegative.

Here the CDR3 DNA reads TGCGCCAGCACTGATGTCGGGTGGAACGAGCAGTACTTC. Its protein is CASTDVGWNEQYF. This chain connects TRBV5-1 to TRBJ2-7; D remains unclear. The CDR3 totals 13 residues. Germline lookup yields CDR1 SGHRS and CDR2 YFSETQ. V lost 6 bases and J lost 5, with 15 bases in between.